These T cell receptor beta chains were read from a single sample in a study of T-cell reconstitution after alpha-beta-depleted transplantation in children. TCRdb re-derived calls from the PCR reads in MiXCR, one entry per CDR3 protein. The sample holds about 610,000 distinct CDR3 sequences; approximately 10% are singletons and the top ten take about 4%. The sample consisted of PBMCs from the stem cell graft donor, taken from the stem cell graft. Receptors originate from a human donor who donated a stem cell graft to a child with acute myeloid leukemia. Each CDR3 is given with its conserved first and last residue. For some rows the clone size is stated as once, few or many, or as a class when expanded; others skip it.

16	TRBJ2-2	.	TRBV7-6	CASSLAHLLGTGELFF
14	TRBJ2-1	.	TRBV5-1	CASSRTSFGNEQFF
14	TRBJ2-5	many	TRBV5-1	CASSLRGLGETQYF
16	TRBJ1-5	few	TRBV12-3/TRBV12-4	CASSSRQGWVNQPQHF
16	TRBJ2-3	few	TRBV7-2	CASSPASGRAADTQYF
14	TRBJ2-3	.	TRBV5-4	CASRPGVSTDTQYF
13	TRBJ2-5	.	TRBV10-3	CAISERNQETQYF
11	TRBJ2-1	.	TRBV29-1	CSVPTGNEQFF
13	TRBJ2-5	once	TRBV10-3	CAIKQDFQGTQYF
11	TRBJ1-1	.	TRBV12-3/TRBV12-4	CASSPGQGAFF